This T cell receptor (beta chain) was found in a study of T cells in Graves' hyperthyroidism and ophthalmopathy. Notes on this clonotype: What it recognizes is unknown.

Study-wide findings and caveats: Most thyroid clonotypes expanded above 0.001 were also detected in blood.

Germline CDR1 is SGHTA and CDR2 is FQGTGA. This CDR3 has 15 residues. Trimming shortened V by 5 bases and J by 2 bases, and 13 bases separated the two germline ends. RNA transcripts yielded amplified TCR beta CDR3 regions. HTBI primers drove first-round RT-PCR of the TCR CDR3. One entry per CDR3 protein, called by TCRdb with MiXCR from the multiplex PCR reads. The sample includes 350,000 or so distinct CDR3 sequences, 15% to 20% of them seen just once. Material for sequencing was blood. V usage is TRBV7-3 and J usage is TRBJ2-1; weak D call: TRBD1 (6 bases). The sequence was obtained from a woman aged 45 to 65 with Graves' hyperthyroidism. CDR3 protein: CASSPGWGPYNEQFF. CDR3 sequence (DNA): TGTGCCAGCAGCCCCGGTTGGGGGCCCTACAATGAGCAGTTCTTC.